This TCR beta chain is from a study of blood T cell repertoires in COVID-19. Study in general: Acute and convalescent COVID-19 samples came from the United States, Italy and Spain. Sample material is recorded as cDNA or gDNA derived from T cells, B-cell-depleted T cells, or PBMCs.

Per the original data handling: For nucleated cells, counts were estimated from reference gene primer amplification. Profiled with immunoSEQ multiplex PCR; TCRdb holds only in-frame clones, not every one. V and J calls and clone size are copied from that table; D and trimming were computed from the DNA. The sample carries about 300,000 clones, roughly 90% recorded once. Germline CDR1 SGHAT, CDR2 FQNNGV. CDR3 length equals 13 residues. V lost 5 bases and J lost 4, with 9 bases in between. What was sequenced was peripheral blood. This sequence joins TRBV11-2 and TRBJ1-5; possibly TRBD1 for D (6 bases). The TCR comes from a man aged 18 to 30 who had recovered from COVID-19. CDR3 sequence (DNA): TGTGCCAGCAGCAAGGACAGAAATCAGCCCCAGCATTTT. As protein: CASSKDRNQPQHF.